The clone carrying this TCR beta chain was counted between two and nine times. Its antigen is not identified. With 1 base removed from V and 3 bases from J, the gap between germline ends came to 7 bases. Germline V gene sequence: CDR1 SNHLY, CDR2 FYNNEI. The CDR3 spans 14 residues. Repertoires were generated with immunoSEQ multiplex PCR, while TCRdb's copy carries only in-frame clones and drops some. The profile covers 70,000 to 80,000 clones, with roughly 89% appearing a single time and about 2.5% taken by the ten largest. This record comes from a study of T cell responses to AZD1222 COVID-19 vaccine. Overall study findings and caveats: Two doses of AZD1222 preceded a rise in Spike-specific TCR breadth and depth. Samples come after the peak T cell response, not at day 14. Donors were largely white British and mainly female; clonal diversity was possibly underestimated.

The chain uses TRBV2 and TRBJ1-5; unclear D gene. The starting material was peripheral blood, obtained on day 0 of AZD1222 vaccination. The sequence was obtained from an adult in good health. CDR3 in amino acids: CASSEGAVNQPQHF. CDR3 nucleotides: TGTGCCAGCAGTGAAGGCGCAGTCAATCAGCCCCAGCATTTT.